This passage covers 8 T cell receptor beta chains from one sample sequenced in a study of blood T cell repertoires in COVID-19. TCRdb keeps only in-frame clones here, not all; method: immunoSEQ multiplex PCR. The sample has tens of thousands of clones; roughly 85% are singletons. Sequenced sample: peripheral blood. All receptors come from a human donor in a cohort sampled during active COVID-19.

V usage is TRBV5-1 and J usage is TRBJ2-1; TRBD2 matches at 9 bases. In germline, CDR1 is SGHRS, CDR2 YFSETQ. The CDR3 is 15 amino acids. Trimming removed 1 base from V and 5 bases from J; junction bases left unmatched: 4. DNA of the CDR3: TGCGCCAGCAGCTTGCATAGCGGGGGTAACAATGAGCAGTTCTTC. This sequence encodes CASSLHSGGNNEQFF.

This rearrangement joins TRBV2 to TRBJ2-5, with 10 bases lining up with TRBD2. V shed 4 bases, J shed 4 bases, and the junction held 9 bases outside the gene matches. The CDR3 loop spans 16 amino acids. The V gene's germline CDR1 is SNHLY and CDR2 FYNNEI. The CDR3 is CASSVISGGPGETQYF. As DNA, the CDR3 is TGTGCCAGCAGTGTAATTAGCGGGGGGCCTGGAGAGACCCAGTACTTC.

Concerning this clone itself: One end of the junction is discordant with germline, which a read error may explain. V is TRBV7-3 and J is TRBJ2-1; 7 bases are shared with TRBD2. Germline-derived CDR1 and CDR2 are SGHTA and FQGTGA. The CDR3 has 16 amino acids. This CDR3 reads CASSLKPWAGDNEQFF. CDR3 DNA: TGTGCCAGCAGTTTAAAACCGTGGGCGGGAGACAATGAGCAGTTCTTC.

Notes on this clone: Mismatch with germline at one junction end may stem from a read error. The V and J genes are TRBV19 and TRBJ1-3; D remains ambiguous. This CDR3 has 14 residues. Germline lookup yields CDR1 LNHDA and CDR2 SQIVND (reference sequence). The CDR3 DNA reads TGTGCCAGTAATATAACGGTCTCTGGAAACACCATATATTTT. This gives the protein CASNITVSGNTIYF.

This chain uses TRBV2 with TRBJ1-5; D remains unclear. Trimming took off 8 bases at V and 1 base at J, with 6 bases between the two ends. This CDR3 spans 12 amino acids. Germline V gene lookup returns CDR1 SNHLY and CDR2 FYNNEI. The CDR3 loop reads CASSLSNQPQHF. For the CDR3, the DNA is TGTGCCAGCTCTCTCAGCAATCAGCCCCAGCATTTT.

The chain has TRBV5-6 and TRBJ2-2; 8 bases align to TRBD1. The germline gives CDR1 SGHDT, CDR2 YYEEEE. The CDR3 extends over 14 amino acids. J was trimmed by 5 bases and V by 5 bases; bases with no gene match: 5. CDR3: CASRKQGGTGELFF. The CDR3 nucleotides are TGTGCCAGCAGGAAACAGGGGGGAACCGGGGAGCTGTTTTTT. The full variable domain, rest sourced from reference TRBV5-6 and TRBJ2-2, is DAGVTQSPTHLIKTRGQQVTLRCSPKSGHDTVSWYQQALGQGPQFIFQYYEEEERQRGNFPDRFSGHQFPNYSSELNVNALLLGDSALYLCASRKQGGTGELFFGEGSRLTVL.

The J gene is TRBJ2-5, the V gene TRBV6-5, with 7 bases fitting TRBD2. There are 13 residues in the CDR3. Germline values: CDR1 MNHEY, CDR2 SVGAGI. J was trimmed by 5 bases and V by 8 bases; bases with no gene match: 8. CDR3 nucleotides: TGTGCCAGCGCAGACGGGGGGAGGGAGACCCAGTACTTC. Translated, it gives CASADGGRETQYF.

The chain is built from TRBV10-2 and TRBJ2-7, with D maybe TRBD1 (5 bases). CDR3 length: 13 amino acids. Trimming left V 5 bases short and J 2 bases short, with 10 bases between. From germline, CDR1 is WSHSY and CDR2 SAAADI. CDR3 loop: CASSIQDTYEQYF. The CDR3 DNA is TGCGCCAGCAGTATCCAGGACACCTACGAGCAGTACTTC.